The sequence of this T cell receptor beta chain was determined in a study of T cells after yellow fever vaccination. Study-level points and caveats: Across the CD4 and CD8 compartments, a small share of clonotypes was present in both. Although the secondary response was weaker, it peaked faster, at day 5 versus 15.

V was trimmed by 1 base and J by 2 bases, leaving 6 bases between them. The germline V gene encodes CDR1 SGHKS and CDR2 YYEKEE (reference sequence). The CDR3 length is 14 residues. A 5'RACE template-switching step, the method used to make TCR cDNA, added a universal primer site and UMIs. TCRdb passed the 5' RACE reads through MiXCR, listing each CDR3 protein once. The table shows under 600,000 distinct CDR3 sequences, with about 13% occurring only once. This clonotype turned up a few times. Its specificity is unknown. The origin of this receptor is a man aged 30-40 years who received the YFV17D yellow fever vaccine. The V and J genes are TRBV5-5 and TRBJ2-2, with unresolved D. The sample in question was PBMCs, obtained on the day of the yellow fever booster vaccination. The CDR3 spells CASSLWGNTGELFF. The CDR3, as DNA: TGTGCCAGCAGCTTGTGGGGTAACACCGGGGAGCTGTTTTTT.